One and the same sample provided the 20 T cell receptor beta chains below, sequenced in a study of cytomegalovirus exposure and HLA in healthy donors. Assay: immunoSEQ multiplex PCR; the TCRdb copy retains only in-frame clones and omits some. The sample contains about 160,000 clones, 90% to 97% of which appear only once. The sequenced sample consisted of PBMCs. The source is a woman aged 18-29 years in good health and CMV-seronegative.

CDR3 amino acids: CASSVDDTAYEQYF. In DNA form, the CDR3 reads TGTGCCAGCAGCGTAGATGACACCGCCTACGAGCAGTACTTC. This chain joins TRBV9 and TRBJ2-7; no definite D call. The V and J ends lost 0 bases and 2 bases respectively, with 9 bases between them. Germline loops: CDR1 SGDLS, CDR2 YYNGEE. The CDR3 loop spans 14 amino acids.

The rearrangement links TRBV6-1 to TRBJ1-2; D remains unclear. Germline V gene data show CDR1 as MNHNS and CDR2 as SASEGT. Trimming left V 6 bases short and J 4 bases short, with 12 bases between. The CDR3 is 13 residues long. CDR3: CASSTGNIYGYTF. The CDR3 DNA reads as TGTGCCAGCAGCACGGGGAATATCTATGGCTACACCTTC.

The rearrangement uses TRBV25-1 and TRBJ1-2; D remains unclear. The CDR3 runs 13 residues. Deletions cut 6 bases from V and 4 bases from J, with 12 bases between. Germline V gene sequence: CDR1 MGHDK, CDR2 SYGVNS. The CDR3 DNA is TGTGCCAGCAGCCGAGACATGGCCTATGGCTACACCTTC. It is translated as CASSRDMAYGYTF.

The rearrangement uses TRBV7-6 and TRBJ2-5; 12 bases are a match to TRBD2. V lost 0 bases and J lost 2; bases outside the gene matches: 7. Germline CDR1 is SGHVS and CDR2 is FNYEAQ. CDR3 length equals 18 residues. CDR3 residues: CASSLAQKLAGGQETQYF. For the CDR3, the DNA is TGTGCCAGCAGCTTAGCCCAGAAACTAGCGGGGGGACAAGAGACCCAGTACTTC. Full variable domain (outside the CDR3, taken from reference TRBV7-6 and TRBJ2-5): GAGVSQSPRYKVTKRGQDVALRCDPISGHVSLYWYRQALGQGPEFLTYFNYEAQQDKSGLPNDRFSAERPEGSISTLTIQRTEQRDSAMYRCASSLAQKLAGGQETQYFGPGTRLLVL.

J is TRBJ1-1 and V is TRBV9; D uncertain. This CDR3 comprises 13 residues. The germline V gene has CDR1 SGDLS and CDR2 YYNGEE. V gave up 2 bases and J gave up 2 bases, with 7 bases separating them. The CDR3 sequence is CASSVTRNTEAFF. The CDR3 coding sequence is TGTGCCAGCAGCGTTACCAGAAACACTGAAGCTTTCTTT.

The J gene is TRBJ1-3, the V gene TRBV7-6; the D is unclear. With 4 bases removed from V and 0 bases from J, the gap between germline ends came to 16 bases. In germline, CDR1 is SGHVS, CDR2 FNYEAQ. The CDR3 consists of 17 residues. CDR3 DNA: TGTGCCAGCAGCTCGACTACGGCAGTCGGCTCTGGAAACACCATATATTTT. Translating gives CASSSTTAVGSGNTIYF.

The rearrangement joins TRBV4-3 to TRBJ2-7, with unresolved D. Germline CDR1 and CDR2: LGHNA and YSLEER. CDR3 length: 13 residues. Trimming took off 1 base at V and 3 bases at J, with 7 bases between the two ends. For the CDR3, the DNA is TGCGCCAGCAGCCAAGGGTACAACTACGAGCAGTACTTC. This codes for CASSQGYNYEQYF.

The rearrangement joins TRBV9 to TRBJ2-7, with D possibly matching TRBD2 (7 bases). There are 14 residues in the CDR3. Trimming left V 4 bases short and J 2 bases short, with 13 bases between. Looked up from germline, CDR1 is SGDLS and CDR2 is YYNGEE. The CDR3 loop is CASSPGEGAYEQYF. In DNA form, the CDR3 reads TGTGCCAGCAGCCCCGGGGAGGGGGCCTACGAGCAGTACTTC.

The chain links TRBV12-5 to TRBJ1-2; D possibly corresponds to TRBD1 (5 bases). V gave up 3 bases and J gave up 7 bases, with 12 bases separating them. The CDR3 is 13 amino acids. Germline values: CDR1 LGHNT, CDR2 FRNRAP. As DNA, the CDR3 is TGTGCTAGTGGTTTTCGGCAGGGCGGTGGCTACACCTTC. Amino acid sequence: CASGFRQGGGYTF.

CDR3 amino acids: CASAPLAGGTDTQYF. The CDR3 DNA follows: TGTGCCAGCGCCCCGTTAGCGGGGGGGACAGATACGCAGTATTTT. V gene TRBV6-4 combines with J gene TRBJ2-3; 11 bases agree with TRBD2. V lost 8 bases, J lost 3 bases, and 7 bases stayed unmatched. Per germline, CDR1 MRHNA and CDR2 SNTAGT. The CDR3 extends over 15 amino acids.

CDR3 amino acids: CASSPPTHSYEQYF. The CDR3 DNA reads TGTGCCAGCTCACCCCCCACTCACTCCTACGAGCAGTACTTC. The genes are TRBV18 and TRBJ2-7; no clear D. This CDR3 contains 14 residues. From germline, CDR1 is KGHSH and CDR2 LQKENI. V lost 3 bases and J 0 bases, leaving 9 bases between the germline ends. Variable domain in full (rest from reference TRBV18 and TRBJ2-7): NAGVMQNPRHLVRRRGQEARLRCSPMKGHSHVYWYRQLPEEGLKFMVYLQKENIIDESGMPKERFSAEFPKEGPSILRIQQVVRGDSAAYFCASSPPTHSYEQYFGPGTRLTVT.

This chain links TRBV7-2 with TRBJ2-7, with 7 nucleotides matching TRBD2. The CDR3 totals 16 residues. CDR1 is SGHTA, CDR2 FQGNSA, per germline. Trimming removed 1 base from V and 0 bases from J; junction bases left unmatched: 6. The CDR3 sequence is CASSLVAAGSSYEQYF. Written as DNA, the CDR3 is TGTGCCAGCAGCTTAGTTGCAGCGGGGTCCTCCTACGAGCAGTACTTC.

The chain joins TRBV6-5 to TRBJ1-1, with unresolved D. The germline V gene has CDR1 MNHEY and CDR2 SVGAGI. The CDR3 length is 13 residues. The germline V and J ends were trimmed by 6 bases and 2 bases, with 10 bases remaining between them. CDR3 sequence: CASSRGPNTEAFF. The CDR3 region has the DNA TGTGCCAGCAGCCGAGGGCCCAACACTGAAGCTTTCTTT.

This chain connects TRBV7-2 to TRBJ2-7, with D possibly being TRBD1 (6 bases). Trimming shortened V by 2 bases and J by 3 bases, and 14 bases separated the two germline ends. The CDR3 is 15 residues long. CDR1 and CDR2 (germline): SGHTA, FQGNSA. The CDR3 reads CASSLTGTANYEQYF. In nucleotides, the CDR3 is TGTGCCAGCAGCTTAACAGGGACCGCAAACTACGAGCAGTACTTC.

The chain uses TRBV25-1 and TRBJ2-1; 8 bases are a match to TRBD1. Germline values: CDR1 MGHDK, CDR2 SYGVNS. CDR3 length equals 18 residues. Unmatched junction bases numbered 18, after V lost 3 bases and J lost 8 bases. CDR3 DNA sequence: TGTGCCAGCAGTGAGGAGGCGGGGCACAGGGGGACCAGCCATGAGCAGTTCTTC. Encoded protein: CASSEEAGHRGTSHEQFF.

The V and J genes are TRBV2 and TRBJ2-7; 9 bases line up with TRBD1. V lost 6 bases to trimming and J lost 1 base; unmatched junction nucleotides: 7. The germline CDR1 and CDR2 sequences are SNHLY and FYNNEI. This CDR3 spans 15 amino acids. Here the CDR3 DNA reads TGTGCCAGCAGACGGGACAGGGATGGTTCCTACGAGCAGTACTTC. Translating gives CASRRDRDGSYEQYF.

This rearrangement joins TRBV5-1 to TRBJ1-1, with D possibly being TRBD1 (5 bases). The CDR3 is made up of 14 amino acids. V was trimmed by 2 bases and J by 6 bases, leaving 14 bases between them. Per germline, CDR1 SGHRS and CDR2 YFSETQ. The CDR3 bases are TGCGCCAGCAGCTTAGGTGGGGCTGGGGCTGAAGCTTTCTTT. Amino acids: CASSLGGAGAEAFF.

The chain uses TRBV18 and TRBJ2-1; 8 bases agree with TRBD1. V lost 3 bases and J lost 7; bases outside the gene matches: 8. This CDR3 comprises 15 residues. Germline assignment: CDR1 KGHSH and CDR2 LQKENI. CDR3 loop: CASSPQGALRNEQFF. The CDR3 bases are TGTGCCAGCTCACCCCAGGGGGCGCTCCGAAATGAGCAGTTCTTC.

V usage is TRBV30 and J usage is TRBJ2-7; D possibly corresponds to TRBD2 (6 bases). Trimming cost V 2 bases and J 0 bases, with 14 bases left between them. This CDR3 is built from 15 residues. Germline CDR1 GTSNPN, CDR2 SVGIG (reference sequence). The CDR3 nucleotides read TGTGCCTGGAGTATCGCCGGAGGGGCCTCCTACGAGCAGTACTTC. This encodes CAWSIAGGASYEQYF.

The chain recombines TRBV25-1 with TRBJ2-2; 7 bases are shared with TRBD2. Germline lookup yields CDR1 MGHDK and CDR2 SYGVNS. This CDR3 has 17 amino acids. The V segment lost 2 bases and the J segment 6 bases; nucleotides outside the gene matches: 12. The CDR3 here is CASSEMVGLSGSGELFF. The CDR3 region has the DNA TGTGCCAGCAGTGAAATGGTGGGACTATCAGGGTCCGGGGAGCTGTTTTTT.